The 19 T cell receptor beta chains presented below share a single source sample, sequenced in a study of neoadjuvant anti-PD-1 for oral cavity cancer. The protocol was immunoSEQ multiplex PCR, while the TCRdb copy is restricted to in-frame clones and leaves out a portion. The sample consists of 14,000 to 15,000 clones, roughly 70% of them appearing once. The sample was PBMCs, taken before nivolumab (anti-PD-1) treatment. These receptors were obtained from a person aged 40 to 85 with oral cavity squamous cell carcinoma.

The chain employs TRBV4-1 and TRBJ2-1; tentative D call: TRBD2 (6 bases). The ends were cut back, 1 base at V and 1 base at J, with 11 bases in the middle. The CDR3 length is 16 residues. Germline CDR1 reads MGHRA; CDR2 reads YSYEKL. The CDR3 bases are TGCGCCAGCAGCCAAGCCGGGACTCGGTCCTACAATGAGCAGTTCTTC. The encoded protein is CASSQAGTRSYNEQFF.

This clone has only one observation. This CDR3 is CASSPTVGSHEQYF. For the CDR3, the DNA is TGTGCCAGCAGCCCGACAGTGGGGAGCCACGAGCAGTACTTC. This rearrangement joins TRBV2 to TRBJ2-7; D may correspond to TRBD1 or TRBD2 (5 bases each). The CDR3 is made up of 14 amino acids. V was clipped by 6 bases and J by 5 bases, with 17 bases between them. Per the germline V gene, CDR1 is SNHLY and CDR2 is FYNNEI.

This clone has only a few counts. V is TRBV7-2 and J is TRBJ1-3; D remains ambiguous. Germline V gene data show CDR1 as SGHTA and CDR2 as FQGNSA. Trimming took 1 base from V and 1 from J, leaving 5 bases between them. This CDR3 comprises 14 residues. The CDR3 loop is CASSLVGSGNTIYF. DNA for the CDR3: TGTGCCAGCAGCTTAGTTGGATCTGGAAACACCATATATTTT.

This clone came up a few times. The chain has TRBV6-1 and TRBJ2-7, with D perhaps assigned TRBD1 or TRBD2 (5 bases each). The CDR3 runs 13 residues. CDR1 and CDR2 from the germline V gene are MNHNS and SASEGT. The V gene lost 6 bases and the J gene lost 1 base, with 10 bases spanning the gap. The CDR3 DNA follows: TGTGCCAGCAGGGGGACGGGTTCCTACGAGCAGTACTTC. The encoded protein is CASRGTGSYEQYF.

V is TRBV30 and J is TRBJ1-2; D is unclear. Germline CDR1 is GTSNPN and CDR2 is SVGIG (reference sequence). V lost 0 bases and J lost 0, with 8 bases in between. The CDR3 sequence is 14 residues long. The CDR3 DNA follows: TGTGCCTGGAGTGTAATGGCGGCTAACTATGGCTACACCTTC. Protein sequence: CAWSVMAANYGYTF.

The chain carries TRBV21-1 and TRBJ2-1. TRBV21-1 is labeled a pseudogene. This CDR3 contains 22 residues. CDR3 sequence (DNA): TGTGCCAGCAGCAAAGTGAGGCTCGGTTGTGGGGTTATGTGGAGCTCCTACAATGAGCAGTTCTTC. Residues: CASSKVRLGCGVMWSSYNEQFF.

This clone was counted a single time. CDR3 loop: CASSGQNYGYTF. The CDR3 DNA reads as TGTGCCAGTTCGGGACAGAACTATGGCTACACCTTC. The rearrangement links TRBV7-9 to TRBJ1-2; TRBD1 matches 7 bases. Per germline, CDR1 SEHNR and CDR2 FQNEAQ (reference sequence). J gave up 2 bases and V 9 bases, and 3 bases lay outside the gene matches. This CDR3 has 12 residues.

V usage is TRBV25-1 and J usage is TRBJ2-2, with D maybe TRBD2 (6 bases). V lost 4 bases, J lost 5 bases, and 14 bases lay in between. The CDR3 length is 15 residues. Germline V gene sequence: CDR1 MGHDK, CDR2 SYGVNS. CDR3 amino acids: CASSVTGTQTGELFF. CDR3 nucleotide sequence: TGTGCCAGCAGTGTAACCGGGACTCAAACCGGGGAGCTGTTTTTT.

The genes are TRBV2 and TRBJ1-2, with TRBD1 as a possible D gene (6 bases). Germline V lookup: CDR1 SNHLY, CDR2 FYNNEI. The CDR3 has 15 residues. V was pared by 10 bases and J by 4 bases, with 22 bases between. The CDR3 here is CATDEGRAGAYGYTF. The CDR3 nucleotides are TGTGCCACCGATGAAGGCCGGGCGGGGGCCTATGGCTACACCTTC.

The J gene is TRBJ1-1, the V gene TRBV30; D is perhaps TRBD1 (5 bases). CDR1 is GTSNPN and CDR2 is SVGIG in the germline V gene (reference sequence). The CDR3 length is 13 residues. Trimming removed 2 bases at V and 7 bases at J, with 14 bases between. The CDR3 DNA reads as TGTGCCTGGAGTAGAGGGGACGCTCTTGAAGCTTTCTTT. Amino acid sequence: CAWSRGDALEAFF. Combining the CDR3 with reference TRBV30 and TRBJ1-1 gives the whole variable domain SQTIHQWPATLVQPVGSPLSLECTVEGTSNPNLYWYRQAAGRGLQLLFYSVGIGQISSEVPQNLSASRPQDRQFILSSKKLLLSDSGFYLCAWSRGDALEAFFGQGTRLTVV.

This rearrangement joins TRBV30 to TRBJ2-1; D ambiguous. V was trimmed by 3 bases and J by 0 bases, leaving 9 bases between them. The CDR3 is 14 amino acids. Germline-derived CDR1 and CDR2 are GTSNPN and SVGIG (reference sequence). DNA of the CDR3: TGTGCCTGGAGGGACCCCCGCTCCTACAATGAGCAGTTCTTC. It translates to CAWRDPRSYNEQFF.

V usage is TRBV19 and J usage is TRBJ2-5; 9 bases fit TRBD1. V lost 4 bases, J lost 4 bases, and 1 base stayed unmatched. Germline V gene lookup returns CDR1 LNHDA and CDR2 SQIVND (reference sequence). This CDR3 is built from 13 residues. DNA for the CDR3: TGTGCCAGTAGTAAGGACAGGGGAGAGACCCAGTACTTC. Translating gives CASSKDRGETQYF. The full variable domain, rest sourced from reference TRBV19 and TRBJ2-5, is DGGITQSPKYLFRKEGQNVTLSCEQNLNHDAMYWYRQDPGQGLRLIYYSQIVNDFQKGDIAEGYSVSREKKESFPLTVTSAQKNPTAFYLCASSKDRGETQYFGPGTRLLVL.

V gene TRBV30 combines with J gene TRBJ1-2; D might be TRBD1 (6 bases). With 2 bases removed from V and 2 bases from J, the gap between germline ends came to 6 bases. Germline V gene sequence: CDR1 GTSNPN, CDR2 SVGIG (reference sequence). The CDR3 spans 12 residues. CDR3 protein: CAWSTGNYGYTF. CDR3 bases: TGTGCCTGGAGTACAGGGAACTATGGCTACACCTTC.

This clone was seen a few times. This sequence joins TRBV4-1 and TRBJ1-1, with D possibly TRBD1 on 5 matching bases. CDR3 size: 15 residues. V was trimmed by 1 base and J by 2 bases, leaving 11 bases between them. Per the germline V gene, CDR1 is MGHRA and CDR2 is YSYEKL. The CDR3 reads CASSQGVGVNTEAFF. The CDR3 DNA sequence: TGCGCCAGCAGCCAAGGGGTAGGGGTAAACACTGAAGCTTTCTTT.

The chain carries TRBV7-8 and TRBJ1-2; a weak D match, TRBD1 (5 bases). The CDR3 is made up of 14 amino acids. Germline CDR1 is SGHVS and CDR2 is FQNEAQ. V was cut by 5 bases and J by 4 bases, with 14 bases left in between. The CDR3 nucleotides read TGTGCCAGCAGCCCTCTCCAGGGAGTCTATGGCTACACCTTC. Its protein product is CASSPLQGVYGYTF.

The table lists this clone with a few counts. This rearrangement joins TRBV28 to TRBJ2-1, with TRBD2 matching over 9 bases. CDR1 and CDR2 (germline): MDHEN, SYDVKM. V lost 7 bases to trimming and J lost 2 bases; unmatched junction nucleotides: 3. The CDR3 spans 14 residues. CDR3 amino acids: CASTAGGPYNEQFF. For the CDR3, the DNA is TGTGCCAGCACTGCGGGAGGGCCCTACAATGAGCAGTTCTTC.

This clone came up a few times. The rearrangement links TRBV6-5 to TRBJ1-6; the match to TRBD1 covers 9 bases. V lost 2 bases and J lost 9; bases outside the gene matches: 8. CDR3 length: 16 amino acids. Germline V gene data show CDR1 as MNHEY and CDR2 as SVGAGI. The CDR3 DNA is TGTGCCAGCAGTTACAATACCGGGACAGGGTCTTCACCCCTCCACTTT. Its protein is CASSYNTGTGSSPLHF.

The V gene is TRBV7-9, the J gene TRBJ2-5; D might be TRBD2 (6 bases). The V end was cut by 8 bases, the J end by 5 bases, with 12 bases between. The CDR3 covers 12 residues. The germline gives CDR1 SEHNR, CDR2 FQNEAQ (reference sequence). Here the CDR3 DNA reads TGTGCCAGCGCGGCGGGAAGTGAGACCCAGTACTTC. It encodes CASAAGSETQYF.

The chain uses TRBV4-2 and TRBJ1-5; D unresolved. The CDR3 sequence is 12 residues long. Per germline, CDR1 LGHNA and CDR2 YNFKEQ. The ends were cut back, 0 bases at V and 3 bases at J, with 0 bases in the middle. The CDR3 loop reads CASSQDNQPQHF. The CDR3 DNA is TGTGCCAGCAGCCAAGACAATCAGCCCCAGCATTTT.